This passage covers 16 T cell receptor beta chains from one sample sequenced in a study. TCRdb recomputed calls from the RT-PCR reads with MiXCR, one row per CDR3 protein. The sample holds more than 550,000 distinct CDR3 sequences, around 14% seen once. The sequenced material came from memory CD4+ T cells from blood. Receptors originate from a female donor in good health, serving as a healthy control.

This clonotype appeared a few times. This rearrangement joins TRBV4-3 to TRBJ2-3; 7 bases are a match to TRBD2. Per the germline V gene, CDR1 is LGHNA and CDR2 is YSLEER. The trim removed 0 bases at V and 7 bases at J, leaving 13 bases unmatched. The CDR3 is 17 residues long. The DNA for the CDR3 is TGCGCCAGCAGCCAAGATCCCCAGGGAAGGGGACTAAATACGCAGTATTTT. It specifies CASSQDPQGRGLNTQYF.

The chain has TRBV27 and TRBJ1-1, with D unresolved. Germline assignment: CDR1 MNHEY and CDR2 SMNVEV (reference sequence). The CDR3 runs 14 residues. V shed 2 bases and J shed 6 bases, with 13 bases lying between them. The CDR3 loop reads CASSLEGYGAEAFF. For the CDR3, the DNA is TGTGCCAGCAGTTTAGAAGGGTATGGGGCTGAAGCTTTCTTT.

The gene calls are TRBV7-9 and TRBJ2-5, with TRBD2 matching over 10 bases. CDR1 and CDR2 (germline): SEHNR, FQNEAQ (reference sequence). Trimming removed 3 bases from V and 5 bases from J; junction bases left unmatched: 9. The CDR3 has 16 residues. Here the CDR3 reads CASSFPTSGVLETQYF. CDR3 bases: TGTGCCAGCAGCTTCCCTACTAGCGGGGTATTGGAGACCCAGTACTTC.

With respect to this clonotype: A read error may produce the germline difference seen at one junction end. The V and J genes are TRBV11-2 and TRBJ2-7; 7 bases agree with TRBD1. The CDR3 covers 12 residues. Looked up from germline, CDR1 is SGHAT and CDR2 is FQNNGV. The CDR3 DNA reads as TGTGCCAGCAGCTCCGACAGGGTCTTACTTTTTTTC. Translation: CASSSDRVLLFF.

CDR3 protein: CASRGYGELFF. The CDR3 coding sequence is TGCGCCAGCAGGGGGTACGGGGAGCTGTTTTTT. The genes are TRBV5-1 and TRBJ2-2, with D unresolved. V gave up 5 bases and J gave up 7 bases, with 6 bases separating them. The CDR3 covers 11 residues. Germline V gene sequence: CDR1 SGHRS, CDR2 YFSETQ.

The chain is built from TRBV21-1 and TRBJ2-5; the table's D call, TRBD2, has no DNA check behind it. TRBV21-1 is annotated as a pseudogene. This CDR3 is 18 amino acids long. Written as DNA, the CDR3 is TGTGCCAGCAGCAAAGCGGGAGCGGCGGGAGGGCCGCAAGAGACCCAGTACTTC. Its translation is CASSKAGAAGGPQETQYF.

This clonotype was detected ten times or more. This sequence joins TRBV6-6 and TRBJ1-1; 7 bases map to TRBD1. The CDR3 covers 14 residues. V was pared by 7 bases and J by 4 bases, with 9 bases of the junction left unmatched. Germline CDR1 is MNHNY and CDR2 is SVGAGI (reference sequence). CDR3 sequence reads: CASNRGQGGTEAFF. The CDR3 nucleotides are TGTGCCAGCAACCGGGGTCAGGGGGGCACTGAAGCTTTCTTT.

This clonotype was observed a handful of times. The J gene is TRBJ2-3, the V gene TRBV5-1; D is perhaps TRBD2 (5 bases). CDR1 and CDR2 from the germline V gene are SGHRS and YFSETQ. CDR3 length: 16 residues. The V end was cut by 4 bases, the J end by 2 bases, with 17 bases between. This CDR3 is CASSPGRTPLTDTQYF. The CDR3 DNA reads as TGCGCCAGCAGCCCCGGACGGACTCCTCTCACAGATACGCAGTATTTT.

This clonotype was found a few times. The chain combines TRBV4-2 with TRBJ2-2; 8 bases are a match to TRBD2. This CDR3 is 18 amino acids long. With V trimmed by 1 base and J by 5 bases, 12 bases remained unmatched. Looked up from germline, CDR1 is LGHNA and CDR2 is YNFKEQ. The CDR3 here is CASSQAPGSGRETGELFF. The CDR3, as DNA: TGTGCCAGCAGCCAAGCCCCAGGGAGCGGGAGAGAAACCGGGGAGCTGTTTTTT.

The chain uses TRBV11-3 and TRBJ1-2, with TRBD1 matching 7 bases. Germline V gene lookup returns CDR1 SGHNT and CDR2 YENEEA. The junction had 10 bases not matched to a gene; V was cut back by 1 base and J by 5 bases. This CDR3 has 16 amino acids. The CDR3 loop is CASSLVSGTAIYGYTF. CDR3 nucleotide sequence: TGTGCCAGCAGCTTAGTATCCGGGACAGCAATTTATGGCTACACCTTC.

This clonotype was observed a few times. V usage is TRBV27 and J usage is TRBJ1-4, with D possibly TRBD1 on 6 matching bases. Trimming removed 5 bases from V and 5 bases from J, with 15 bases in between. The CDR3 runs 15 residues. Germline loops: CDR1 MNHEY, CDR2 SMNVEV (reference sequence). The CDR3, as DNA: TGTGCCAGCAGTCGCCCGGGGACAAACAATGAAAAACTGTTTTTT. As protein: CASSRPGTNNEKLFF.

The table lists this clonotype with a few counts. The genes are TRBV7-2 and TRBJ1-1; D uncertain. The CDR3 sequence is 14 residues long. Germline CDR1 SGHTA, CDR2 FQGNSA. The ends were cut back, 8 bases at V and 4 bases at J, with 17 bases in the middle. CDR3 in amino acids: CASSRPVIGTEAFF. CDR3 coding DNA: TGTGCCAGCTCCCGGCCTGTAATCGGCACTGAAGCTTTCTTT.

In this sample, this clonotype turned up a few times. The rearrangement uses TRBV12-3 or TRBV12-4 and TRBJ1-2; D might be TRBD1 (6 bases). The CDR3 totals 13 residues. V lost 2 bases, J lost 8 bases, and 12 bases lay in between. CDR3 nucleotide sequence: TGTGCCAGCAGTTTAAGGACAGAGCTGGGCTACACCTTC. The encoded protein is CASSLRTELGYTF.

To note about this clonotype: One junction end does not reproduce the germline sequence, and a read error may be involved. In DNA, the CDR3 is TGTGCCAGCAGATTGGATAGACTTTCCTACGAGCAGTACTTC. Protein product: CASRLDRLSYEQYF. The genes are TRBV5-4 and TRBJ2-7, with D hard to call. The V gene's germline CDR1 is SGHNT and CDR2 YYREEE (reference sequence). The CDR3 totals 14 residues.

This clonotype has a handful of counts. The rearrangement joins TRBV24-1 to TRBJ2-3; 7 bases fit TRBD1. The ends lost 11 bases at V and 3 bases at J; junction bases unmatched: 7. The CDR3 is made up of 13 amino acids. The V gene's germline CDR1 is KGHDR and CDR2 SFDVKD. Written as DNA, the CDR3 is TGTGCCATTTCGGACAGGACAACAGATACGCAGTATTTT. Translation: CAISDRTTDTQYF.

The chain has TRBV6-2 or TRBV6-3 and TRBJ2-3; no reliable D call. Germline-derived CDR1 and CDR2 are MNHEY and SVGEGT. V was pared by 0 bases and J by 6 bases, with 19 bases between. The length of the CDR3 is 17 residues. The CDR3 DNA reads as TGTGCCAGCAGTTACTCCAGTGGGCCATTACTTATGGATACGCAGTATTTT. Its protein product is CASSYSSGPLLMDTQYF.